This TCR beta chain was sequenced in a study of chemoradiotherapy in HPV16-positive cancers. The study's findings and limits: The functional HPV-specific definition rests on just two HPV16-positive patients. Candidate HPV-specific clones and E7-related TCR motifs grew in tumor during treatment.

CDR1 and CDR2 (germline): MNHNS, SASEGT. The V end was cut by 5 bases, the J end by 3 bases, with 13 bases between. CDR3 length: 15 amino acids. A word on this clone: The antigen is unknown.

Repertoires were sampled repeatedly during chemoradiotherapy. Sequencing used immunoSEQ multiplex PCR; TCRdb keeps in-frame clones, though not all of them. This table has around 30,000 clones, roughly nine tenths appearing once. The receptor's source is a human donor with HPV-associated anogenital cancer. The sample in question was blood, obtained from a patient who underwent chemoradiotherapy. This sequence joins TRBV6-1 and TRBJ1-4; tentatively, D is TRBD1 (5 bases). CDR3 sequence (DNA): TGTGCCAGCAGTTTTTTCGGGGGTGCTAATGAAAAACTGTTTTTT. This codes for CASSFFGGANEKLFF.